The sequence of this T cell receptor beta chain was determined in a study of glioma-infiltrating T cells after dendritic cell vaccination. The wider study: Patients received autologous tumor lysate-pulsed dendritic cell vaccination between about 2002 and 2013.

This clone has ten or more counts. Sequencing used immunoSEQ multiplex PCR; TCRdb keeps in-frame clones, though not all of them. The sample has approximately 100,000 clones; approximately 81% are singletons. The CDR3 covers 13 residues. CDR1 and CDR2 from the germline V gene are KGHSH and LQKENI. Trimming stripped 7 bases from V and 4 bases from J, with 13 bases between. Patients had residual fresh-frozen tumor tissue and more than two years of survival data. This receptor was taken from a human donor with glioblastoma. The sequencing here drew on blood, taken before dendritic cell vaccination. The rearrangement links TRBV18 to TRBJ1-1; a possible D gene is TRBD1 (5 bases). CDR3 nucleotides: TGTGCCAGCTTCTCTACGGGGGGCACTGAAGCTTTCTTT. Translated, it gives CASFSTGGTEAFF.